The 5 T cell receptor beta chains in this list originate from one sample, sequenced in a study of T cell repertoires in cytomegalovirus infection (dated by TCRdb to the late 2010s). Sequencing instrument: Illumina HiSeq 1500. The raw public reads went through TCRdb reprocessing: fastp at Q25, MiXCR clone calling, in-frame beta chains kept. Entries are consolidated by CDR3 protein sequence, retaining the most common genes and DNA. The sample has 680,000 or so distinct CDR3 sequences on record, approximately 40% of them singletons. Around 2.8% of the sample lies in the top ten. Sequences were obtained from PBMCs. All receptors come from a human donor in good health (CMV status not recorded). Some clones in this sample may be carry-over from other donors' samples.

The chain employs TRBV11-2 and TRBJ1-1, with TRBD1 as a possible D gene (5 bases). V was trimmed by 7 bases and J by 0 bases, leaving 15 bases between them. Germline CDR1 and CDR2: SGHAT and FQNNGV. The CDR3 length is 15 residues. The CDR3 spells CASKRGQAVNTEAFF. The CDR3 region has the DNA TGTGCCAGCAAACGAGGACAAGCCGTGAACACTGAAGCTTTCTTT.

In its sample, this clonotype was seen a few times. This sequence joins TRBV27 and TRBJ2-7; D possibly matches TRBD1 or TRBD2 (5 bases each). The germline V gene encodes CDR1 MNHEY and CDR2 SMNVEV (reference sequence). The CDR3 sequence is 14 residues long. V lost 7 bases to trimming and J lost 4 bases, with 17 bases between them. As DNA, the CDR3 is TGTGCCAGCATTCCTCCGGGACCGACTTACGAGCAGTACTTC. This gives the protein CASIPPGPTYEQYF.

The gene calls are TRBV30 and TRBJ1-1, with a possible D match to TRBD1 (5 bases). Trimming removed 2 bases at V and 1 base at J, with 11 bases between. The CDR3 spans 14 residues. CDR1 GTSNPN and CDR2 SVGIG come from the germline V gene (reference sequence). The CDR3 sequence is CAWSTGMGNTEAFF. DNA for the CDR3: TGTGCCTGGAGTACAGGAATGGGGAACACTGAAGCTTTCTTT.

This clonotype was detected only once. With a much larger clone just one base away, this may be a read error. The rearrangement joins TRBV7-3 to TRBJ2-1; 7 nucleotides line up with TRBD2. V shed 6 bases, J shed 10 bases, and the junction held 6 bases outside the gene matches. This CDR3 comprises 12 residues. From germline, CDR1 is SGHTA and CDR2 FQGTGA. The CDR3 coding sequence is TGTGCCAGCAGTTCGACTAGCAAGGAGCAGTTCTTC. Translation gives CASSSTSKEQFF. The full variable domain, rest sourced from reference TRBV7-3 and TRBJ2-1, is GAGVSQTPSNKVTEKGKYVELRCDPISGHTALYWYRQSLGQGPEFLIYFQGTGAADDSGLPNDRFFAVRPEGSVSTLKIQRTERGDSAVYLCASSSTSKEQFFGPGTRLTVL.

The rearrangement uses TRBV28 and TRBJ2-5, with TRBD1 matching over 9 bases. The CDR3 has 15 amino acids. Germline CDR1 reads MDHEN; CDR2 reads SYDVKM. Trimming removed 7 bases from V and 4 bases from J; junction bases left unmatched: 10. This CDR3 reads CASTHSGQGGETQYF. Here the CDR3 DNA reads TGTGCCAGCACTCACTCGGGACAGGGAGGAGAGACCCAGTACTTC.